The 7 T cell receptor beta chains below were found in one sample sequenced in a study of blood T cell repertoires in COVID-19. The data were produced by immunoSEQ multiplex PCR, yet TCRdb's version contains in-frame clones alone and is incomplete. The table lists about 280,000 clones, around 90% of them singletons, with approximately 8.8% in the top ten. Sequencing was carried out using peripheral blood. These receptors all stem from a man aged 18 to 29 with active or convalescent COVID-19.

The chain has TRBV24-1 and TRBJ2-3, with 7 bases identical to TRBD2. V gave up 5 bases and J gave up 6 bases; unmatched junction bases: 4. CDR3 length equals 13 residues. Per germline, CDR1 KGHDR and CDR2 SFDVKD. The CDR3 spells CATSVSGDDTQYF. CDR3 in DNA: TGTGCCACCAGTGTGAGCGGGGATGATACGCAGTATTTT.

The rearrangement joins TRBV5-6 to TRBJ1-1; D not resolved. Germline CDR1 and CDR2: SGHDT and YYEEEE. Trimming removed 3 bases from V and 7 bases from J, with 10 bases in between. The CDR3 has 12 amino acids. The CDR3 here is CASSSRYIEAFF. The CDR3 coding sequence is TGTGCCAGCAGCTCCAGGTACATTGAAGCTTTCTTT.

This clone came up a few times. CDR3 loop: CSASFADRLYEQYF. The DNA for the CDR3 is TGCAGTGCTAGTTTTGCGGACAGGCTCTACGAGCAGTACTTC. J is TRBJ2-7 and V is TRBV20-1; 7 positions agree with TRBD1. The length of the CDR3 is 14 residues. CDR1 is DFQATT and CDR2 is SNEGSKA in the germline V gene (reference sequence). Trimming at V came to 3 bases and at J to 3 bases, leaving 8 bases not matched to a gene.

The chain recombines TRBV5-1 with TRBJ2-5, with 7 bases that match TRBD1. In germline, CDR1 is SGHRS, CDR2 YFSETQ. The CDR3 length is 15 residues. Germline trimming cut 3 bases from V and 5 bases from J; bases unmatched to any gene: 10. Here the CDR3 reads CASSWTDRVAETQYF. The CDR3 coding sequence is TGCGCCAGCAGCTGGACCGACAGGGTCGCGGAGACCCAGTACTTC.

The gene calls are TRBV27 and TRBJ1-2; no firm D call. From germline, CDR1 is MNHEY and CDR2 SMNVEV (reference sequence). The CDR3 is 12 residues long. The germline V and J ends were trimmed by 2 bases and 5 bases, with 6 bases remaining between them. In DNA, the CDR3 is TGTGCCAGCAGTTTAACAGAATATGGCTACACCTTC. Amino acid sequence: CASSLTEYGYTF.

This clone showed up just once. V and J are TRBV4-3 and TRBJ1-2; 8 nucleotides line up with TRBD1. After removal of 4 bases from V and 8 bases from J, the junction contained 9 bases not matched to a gene. Germline V gene lookup returns CDR1 LGHNA and CDR2 YSLEER. The CDR3 has 14 amino acids. CDR3 amino acids: CASSLNLGQGGYTF. In DNA form, the CDR3 reads TGCGCCAGCAGCCTAAACTTAGGACAGGGAGGCTACACCTTC.

The V call is TRBV6-5, the J call TRBJ1-2, with D maybe TRBD1 (6 bases). Per the germline V gene, CDR1 is MNHEY and CDR2 is SVGAGI. This CDR3 has 12 residues. V gave up 6 bases and J gave up 5 bases, with 10 bases separating them. The CDR3 bases are TGTGCCAGCAGCCGAACAGGGTATGGCTACACCTTC. This codes for CASSRTGYGYTF.